This T cell receptor (beta chain) is drawn from a study of blood T cell repertoires in COVID-19. About the research overall: T cells, B-cell-depleted T cells, or PBMCs provided the cDNA or gDNA that served as material.

V gave up 6 bases and J gave up 4 bases; unmatched junction bases: 18. This CDR3 region has 18 residues. The germline CDR1 and CDR2 sequences are SEHNR and FQNEAQ (reference sequence). Authors' analysis steps: From reference gene primer amplification, estimates of nucleated cell counts were derived. Only in-frame clones appear in the TCRdb table, and some are missing; sequencing was by immunoSEQ multiplex PCR. Clone size and the V and J calls come from that table; the DNA yielded D and trimming. This table has 100,000 to 150,000 clones, about three quarters appearing once. Sample: peripheral blood. The chain is built from TRBV7-9 and TRBJ1-5; 7 nucleotides match TRBD1. The TCR comes from an older woman with acute or convalescent COVID-19. CDR3 nucleotides: TGTGCCAGCAGTTCTGACAGGGATGTTTTAATTGTGAATCAGCCCCAGCATTTT. Its translation: CASSSDRDVLIVNQPQHF.